This T cell receptor (beta chain) was recorded in a study of radiotherapy plus CTLA-4 blockade in lung cancer. Whole-study findings and limits: Subsequent to radiotherapy plus ipilimumab, tumor-derived TCR clones underwent expansion in blood.

Sequencing used immunoSEQ multiplex PCR; TCRdb keeps in-frame clones, though not all of them. The table has about 45,000 clones, more than 60% seen once. Germline lookup yields CDR1 SGHVS and CDR2 FQNEAQ. The CDR3 sequence is 20 residues long. V was clipped by 2 bases and J by 2 bases, with 26 bases between them. Comments on this clone: What it binds is not known.

Here the sequenced sample was peripheral blood, taken from a patient treated with radiotherapy plus ipilimumab. The gene calls are TRBV7-8 and TRBJ2-3, with TRBD2 as a possible D gene (6 bases). This TCR derives from a human donor with non-small cell lung cancer who had a partial response to radiotherapy plus ipilimumab. Written as DNA, the CDR3 is TGTGCCAGCAGCTTATTCTTTAGGGGAATGACTAGTCTACACACAGATACGCAGTATTTT. Translated, it gives CASSLFFRGMTSLHTDTQYF.